The 18 T cell receptor beta chains listed next were all sequenced from one sample in a study of T cell responses to AZD1222 COVID-19 vaccine. The protocol was immunoSEQ multiplex PCR, while the TCRdb copy is restricted to in-frame clones and leaves out a portion. This table holds over 95,000 clones, just under 90% found once. The specimen comprised peripheral blood, sampled on day 0 of AZD1222 vaccination. The source is an adult in good health.

J is TRBJ2-5 and V is TRBV2, with 14 bases fitting TRBD2. J gave up 1 base and V 6 bases, and 1 base lay outside the gene matches. The CDR3 spans 15 residues. Germline V gene data show CDR1 as SNHLY and CDR2 as FYNNEI. This CDR3 is CASRGLAGVQETQYF. DNA for the CDR3: TGTGCCAGCAGGGGACTAGCGGGAGTCCAAGAGACCCAGTACTTC.

The rearrangement links TRBV7-8 to TRBJ2-7, with 12 bases fitting TRBD2. The J segment lost 0 bases and the V segment lost 5 bases, leaving 2 bases of the junction unmatched. Germline CDR1 and CDR2: SGHVS and FQNEAQ. The CDR3 is 15 residues long. The CDR3 DNA is TGTGCCAGCAGCAGGACTAGCGGGACCTCCTACGAGCAGTACTTC. It translates to CASSRTSGTSYEQYF.

The chain combines TRBV5-1 with TRBJ2-2, with unresolved D. Germline V gene data show CDR1 as SGHRS and CDR2 as YFSETQ. This CDR3 contains 16 residues. Trimming took 4 bases from V and 0 from J, leaving 13 bases between them. In DNA form, the CDR3 reads TGCGCCAGCAGCCCCTCGCCTCTCGCGAACACCGGGGAGCTGTTTTTT. This gives the protein CASSPSPLANTGELFF.

The chain uses TRBV4-2 and TRBJ2-1; 8 bases line up with TRBD1. CDR1 is LGHNA, CDR2 YNFKEQ, per germline. This CDR3 is built from 13 residues. V was pared by 3 bases and J by 8 bases, with 3 bases of the junction left unmatched. CDR3 loop: CASSQDRVDEQFF. CDR3 nucleotide sequence: TGTGCCAGCAGCCAGGACAGGGTCGATGAGCAGTTCTTC.

This clone was counted a few times. V gene TRBV19 combines with J gene TRBJ1-5; D is ambiguous. The CDR3 is 13 amino acids. Germline lookup yields CDR1 LNHDA and CDR2 SQIVND (reference sequence). V lost 7 bases to trimming and J lost 2 bases, with 9 bases between them. The CDR3 is CASTPGGNQPQHF. CDR3 bases: TGTGCCAGTACCCCGGGCGGCAATCAGCCCCAGCATTTT.

This clone was recorded only once. The CDR3 spells CASSTLAGRYNEQFF. CDR3 sequence (DNA): TGTGCCAGCAGTACGCTAGCAGGCCGCTACAATGAGCAGTTCTTC. The chain couples TRBV21-1 to TRBJ2-1; the D call TRBD2 from the table was never checked on the DNA. TRBV21-1 is listed as a pseudogene. CDR3 size: 15 residues.

The chain joins TRBV18 to TRBJ2-1; 8 bases match TRBD1. Germline loops: CDR1 KGHSH, CDR2 LQKENI. The J segment lost 8 bases and the V segment lost 5 bases, leaving 8 bases of the junction unmatched. The CDR3 consists of 14 residues. The CDR3 spells CASSRDRLGDEQFF. CDR3 bases: TGTGCCAGCTCAAGGGACAGGTTGGGCGATGAGCAGTTCTTC.

The chain joins TRBV6-5 to TRBJ2-1, with TRBD2 matching 9 bases. Trimming cost V 4 bases and J 8 bases; bases outside gene matches: 6. This CDR3 has 14 amino acids. Per germline, CDR1 MNHEY and CDR2 SVGAGI. DNA for the CDR3: TGTGCCAGCAGTTGGGGACTAGCCTCCTATGAGCAGTTCTTC. Encoded protein: CASSWGLASYEQFF.

The chain couples TRBV9 to TRBJ2-7; D is tentatively TRBD1 or TRBD2 (5 bases each). The germline V gene has CDR1 SGDLS and CDR2 YYNGEE. This CDR3 has 16 residues. Trimming removed 0 bases from V and 3 bases from J, with 16 bases in between. The DNA of the CDR3 is TGTGCCAGCAGCGTAGGGCCAGGTCAGGGAGTCTACGAGCAGTACTTC. This translates into CASSVGPGQGVYEQYF.

This sequence joins TRBV7-9 and TRBJ1-2, with D hard to call. The CDR3 length is 13 residues. The V end lost 5 bases, the J end lost 4 bases, and 11 bases lay between the germline ends. Germline lookup yields CDR1 SEHNR and CDR2 FQNEAQ (reference sequence). For the CDR3, the DNA is TGTGCCAGCAGCCACGGGCGGCTCTATGGCTACACCTTC. Its translation is CASSHGRLYGYTF.

The V call is TRBV6-5, the J call TRBJ1-2; possibly TRBD1 for D (6 bases). Trimming shortened V by 11 bases and J by 5 bases, and 18 bases separated the two germline ends. Germline values: CDR1 MNHEY, CDR2 SVGAGI. The CDR3 totals 13 residues. CDR3 sequence (DNA): TGTGCCGCCTCGGACAGCCTTTCTTATGGCTACACCTTC. Its protein is CAASDSLSYGYTF.

The chain uses TRBV10-3 and TRBJ2-1; the D is unclear. The CDR3 covers 15 residues. The germline CDR1 and CDR2 sequences are ENHRY and SYGVKD. V was cut by 5 bases and J by 5 bases, with 16 bases left in between. Here the CDR3 reads CAISLSSPSNNEQFF. CDR3 DNA sequence: TGTGCCATCAGTCTCTCGTCGCCGAGTAACAATGAGCAGTTCTTC.

The genes are TRBV27 and TRBJ1-6; 8 bases line up with TRBD1. V gave up 5 bases and J gave up 7 bases; unmatched junction bases: 4. CDR3 length: 14 residues. The germline CDR1 and CDR2 sequences are MNHEY and SMNVEV (reference sequence). CDR3: CASSPTGGNSPLHF. DNA for the CDR3: TGTGCCAGCAGTCCCACAGGGGGAAATTCACCCCTCCACTTT.

The V and J genes are TRBV6-5 and TRBJ1-6; 10 positions match TRBD1. CDR3 size: 15 residues. The J segment lost 7 bases and the V segment lost 6 bases, leaving 6 bases of the junction unmatched. Germline CDR1 reads MNHEY; CDR2 reads SVGAGI. CDR3 region: CASRETGGGNSPLHF. CDR3 in DNA: TGTGCCAGCAGAGAGACAGGGGGCGGGAATTCACCCCTCCACTTT.

J is TRBJ2-2 and V is TRBV7-2; no reliable D call. V was trimmed by 1 base and J by 4 bases, leaving 13 bases between them. This CDR3 region has 16 residues. Per the germline V gene, CDR1 is SGHTA and CDR2 is FQGNSA. CDR3 protein: CASSLEWGRGTGELFF. CDR3 nucleotide sequence: TGTGCCAGCAGCTTAGAATGGGGTCGTGGCACCGGGGAGCTGTTTTTT.

The rearrangement joins TRBV19 to TRBJ2-3; TRBD1 matches 10 bases. CDR1 is LNHDA, CDR2 SQIVND, per germline (reference sequence). V dropped 5 bases and J dropped 2; count of bases not matched to a gene: 10. The CDR3 sequence is 17 residues long. In DNA form, the CDR3 reads TGTGCCAGTAGTGCACTAACCGGGACAGGGGACACAGATACGCAGTATTTT. Translation gives CASSALTGTGDTDTQYF.

This rearrangement joins TRBV7-2 to TRBJ2-4; no reliable D call. The CDR3 consists of 16 residues. The V end lost 1 base, the J end lost 1 base, and 11 bases lay between the germline ends. The germline gives CDR1 SGHTA, CDR2 FQGNSA. The CDR3, as DNA: TGTGCCAGCAGCTTAGAAAGCTTAGGGGCCAAAAACATTCAGTACTTC. It specifies CASSLESLGAKNIQYF.

The rearrangement uses TRBV7-2 and TRBJ1-1; possible D gene TRBD1, 5 bases. The CDR3 covers 15 residues. Trimming took 1 base from V and 2 from J, leaving 11 bases between them. CDR1 is SGHTA, CDR2 FQGNSA, per germline. The CDR3 region has the DNA TGTGCCAGCAGCTTAGGTTTGACAGCCAACACTGAAGCTTTCTTT. This gives the protein CASSLGLTANTEAFF.